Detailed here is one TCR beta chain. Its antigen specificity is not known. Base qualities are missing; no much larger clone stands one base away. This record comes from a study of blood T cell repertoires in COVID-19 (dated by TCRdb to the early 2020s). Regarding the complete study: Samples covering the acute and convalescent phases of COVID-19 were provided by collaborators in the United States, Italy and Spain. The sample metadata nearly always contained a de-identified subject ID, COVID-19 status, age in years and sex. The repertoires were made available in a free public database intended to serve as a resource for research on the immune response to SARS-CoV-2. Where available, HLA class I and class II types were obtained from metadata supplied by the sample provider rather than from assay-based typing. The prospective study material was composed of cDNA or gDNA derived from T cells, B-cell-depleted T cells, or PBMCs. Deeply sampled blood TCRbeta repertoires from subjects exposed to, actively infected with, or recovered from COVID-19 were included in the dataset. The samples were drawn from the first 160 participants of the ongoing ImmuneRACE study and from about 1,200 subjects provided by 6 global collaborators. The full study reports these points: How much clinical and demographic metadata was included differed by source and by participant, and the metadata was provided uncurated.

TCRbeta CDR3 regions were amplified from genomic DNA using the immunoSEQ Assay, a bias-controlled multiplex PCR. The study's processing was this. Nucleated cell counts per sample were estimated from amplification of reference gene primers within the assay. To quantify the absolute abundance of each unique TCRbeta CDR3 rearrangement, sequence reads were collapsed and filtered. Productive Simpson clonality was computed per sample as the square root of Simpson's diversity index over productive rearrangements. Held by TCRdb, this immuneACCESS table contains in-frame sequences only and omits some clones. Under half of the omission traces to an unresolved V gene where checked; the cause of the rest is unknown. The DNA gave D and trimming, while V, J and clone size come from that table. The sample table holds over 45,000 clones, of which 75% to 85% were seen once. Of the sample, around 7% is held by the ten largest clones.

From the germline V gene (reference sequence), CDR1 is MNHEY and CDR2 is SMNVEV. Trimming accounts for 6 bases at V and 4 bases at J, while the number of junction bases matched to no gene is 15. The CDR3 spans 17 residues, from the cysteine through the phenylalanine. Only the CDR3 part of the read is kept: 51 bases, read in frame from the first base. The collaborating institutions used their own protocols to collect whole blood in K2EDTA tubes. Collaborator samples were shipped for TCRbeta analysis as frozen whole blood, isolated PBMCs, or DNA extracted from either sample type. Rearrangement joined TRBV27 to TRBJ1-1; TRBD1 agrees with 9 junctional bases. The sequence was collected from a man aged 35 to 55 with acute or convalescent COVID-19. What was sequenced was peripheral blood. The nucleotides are TGTGCCAGCAGCCGACTCCACTCCGGGACAGGGAGCACTGAAGCTTTCTTT. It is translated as CASSRLHSGTGSTEAFF.